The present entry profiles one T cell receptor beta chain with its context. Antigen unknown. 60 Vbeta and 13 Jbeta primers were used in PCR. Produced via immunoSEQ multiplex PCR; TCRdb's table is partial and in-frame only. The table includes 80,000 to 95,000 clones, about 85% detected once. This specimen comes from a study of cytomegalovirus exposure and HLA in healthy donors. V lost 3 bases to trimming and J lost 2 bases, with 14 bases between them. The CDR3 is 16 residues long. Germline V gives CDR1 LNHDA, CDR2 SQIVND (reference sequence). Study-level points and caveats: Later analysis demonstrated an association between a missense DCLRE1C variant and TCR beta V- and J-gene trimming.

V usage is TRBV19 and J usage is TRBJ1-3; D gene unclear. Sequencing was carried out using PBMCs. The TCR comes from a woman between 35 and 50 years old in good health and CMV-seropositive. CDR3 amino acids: CASSIITPLAGNTIYF. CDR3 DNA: TGTGCCAGTAGTATTATTACCCCACTTGCTGGAAACACCATATATTTT.